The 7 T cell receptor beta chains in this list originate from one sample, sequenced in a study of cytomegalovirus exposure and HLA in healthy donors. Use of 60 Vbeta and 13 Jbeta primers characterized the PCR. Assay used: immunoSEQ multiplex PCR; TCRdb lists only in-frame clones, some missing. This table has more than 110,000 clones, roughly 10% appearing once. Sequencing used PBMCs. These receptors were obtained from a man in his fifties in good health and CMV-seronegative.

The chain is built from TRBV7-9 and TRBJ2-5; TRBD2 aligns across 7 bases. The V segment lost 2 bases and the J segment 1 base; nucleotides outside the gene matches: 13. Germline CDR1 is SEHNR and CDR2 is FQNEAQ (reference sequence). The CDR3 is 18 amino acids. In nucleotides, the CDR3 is TGTGCCAGCAGCTTACTTTCCCTGCGGGGGAAGTTCCAAGAGACCCAGTACTTC. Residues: CASSLLSLRGKFQETQYF.

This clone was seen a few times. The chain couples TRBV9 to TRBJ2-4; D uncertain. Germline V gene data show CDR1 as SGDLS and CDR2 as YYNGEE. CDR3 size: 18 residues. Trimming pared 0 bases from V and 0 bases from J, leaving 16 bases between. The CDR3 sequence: CASSVGEEVPSAKNIQYF. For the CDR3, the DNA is TGTGCCAGCAGCGTAGGTGAAGAGGTCCCGTCAGCCAAAAACATTCAGTACTTC.

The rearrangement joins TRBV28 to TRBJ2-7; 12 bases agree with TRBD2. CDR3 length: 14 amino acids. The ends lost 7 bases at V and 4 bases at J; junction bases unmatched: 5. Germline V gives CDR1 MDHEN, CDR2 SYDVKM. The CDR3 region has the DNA TGTGCCAGCACTGAACTAGCGGGAGGTTACGAGCAGTACTTC. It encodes CASTELAGGYEQYF.

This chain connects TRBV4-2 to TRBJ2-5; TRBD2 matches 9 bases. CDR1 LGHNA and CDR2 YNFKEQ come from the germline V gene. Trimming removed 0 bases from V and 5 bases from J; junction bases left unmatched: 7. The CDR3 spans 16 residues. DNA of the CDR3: TGTGCCAGCAGCCAAGAAGCTAGCGGGACTCGGGAGACCCAGTACTTC. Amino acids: CASSQEASGTRETQYF.

CDR3 nucleotides: TGTGCCAGCAGTTACGAACGCCTAGCCAATGAGCAGTTCTTC. This translates into CASSYERLANEQFF. The chain links TRBV6-5 to TRBJ2-1; a weak D match, TRBD2 (5 bases). Germline CDR1 reads MNHEY; CDR2 reads SVGAGI. Trimming cost V 2 bases and J 6 bases, with 11 bases left between them. CDR3 length: 14 residues.

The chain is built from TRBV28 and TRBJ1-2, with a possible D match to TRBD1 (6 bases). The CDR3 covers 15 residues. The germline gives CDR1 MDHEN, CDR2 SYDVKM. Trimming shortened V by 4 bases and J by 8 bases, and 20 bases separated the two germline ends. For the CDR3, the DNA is TGTGCCAGCAGTTCCCCAACAGGGAAAGTTCTAGGCTACACCTTC. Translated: CASSSPTGKVLGYTF.

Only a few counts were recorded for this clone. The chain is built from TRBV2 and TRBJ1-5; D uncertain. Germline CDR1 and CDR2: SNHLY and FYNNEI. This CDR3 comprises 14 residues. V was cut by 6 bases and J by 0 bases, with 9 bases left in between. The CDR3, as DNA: TGTGCCAGCAGCGCGAAAAATAGCAATCAGCCCCAGCATTTT. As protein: CASSAKNSNQPQHF.